The 19 T cell receptor beta chains presented below share a single source sample, sequenced in a study of T-cell memory formation after mild COVID-19. One entry per CDR3 protein results from TCRdb running MiXCR on the 5' RACE reads. The sample records roughly 260,000 distinct CDR3 sequences, approximately 16% being singletons. Specimen: PBMCs or a T cell subset sorted from them (not recorded which). These receptor sequences come from a man aged 18 to 30 who had mild COVID-19 (a few samples of this study predate the infection). Cell type and time point are not known.

This chain joins TRBV6-2 or TRBV6-3 and TRBJ2-5; TRBD2 agrees at 9 bases. The CDR3 is made up of 17 amino acids. Germline CDR1 reads MNHEY; CDR2 reads SVGEGT. V lost 6 bases to trimming and J lost 4 bases; unmatched junction nucleotides: 15. In DNA, the CDR3 is TGTGCCAGCAGCCCCCCCGTGCTCGTAGCGGGGGTAGAGACCCAGTACTTC. Residues: CASSPPVLVAGVETQYF.

This chain connects TRBV20-1 to TRBJ2-5; no clear D gene. This CDR3 has 12 amino acids. The V end lost 6 bases, the J end lost 0 bases, and 8 bases lay between the germline ends. Germline loops: CDR1 DFQATT, CDR2 SNEGSKA (reference sequence). The CDR3 nucleotides are TGCAGTGCCCGGCCCAACCAAGAGACCCAGTACTTC. Translation gives CSARPNQETQYF.

The chain combines TRBV6-2 or TRBV6-3 with TRBJ2-5; the D gene is possibly TRBD2 (5 bases). The V end was cut by 6 bases, the J end by 4 bases, with 12 bases between. This CDR3 has 13 amino acids. Germline V CDR1 and CDR2: MNHEY, SVGEGT. For the CDR3, the DNA is TGTGCCAGCAGACGACGGGGTCTAGAGACCCAGTACTTC. Protein: CASRRRGLETQYF.

V and J are TRBV29-1 and TRBJ1-2; 7 bases align to TRBD1. CDR3 length equals 12 residues. CDR1 is SQVTM and CDR2 is ANQGSEA in the germline V gene. Trimming removed 6 bases from V and 4 bases from J; junction bases left unmatched: 5. CDR3 in amino acids: CSVAGGSYGYTF. The DNA for the CDR3 is TGCAGCGTCGCAGGGGGGAGCTATGGCTACACCTTC.

This chain links TRBV19 with TRBJ2-2, with a possible D match to TRBD2 (5 bases). The CDR3 is 14 amino acids. Germline V gives CDR1 LNHDA, CDR2 SQIVND (reference sequence). Between the trimmed V and J ends, which lost 3 bases and 2 bases, there was a span of 7 bases. This CDR3 is CASSIRGNTGELFF. CDR3 nucleotides: TGTGCCAGTAGTATTCGGGGAAACACCGGGGAGCTGTTTTTT.

There are a few counts of this clonotype. This rearrangement joins TRBV12-3 or TRBV12-4 to TRBJ2-7; D tentatively reads TRBD1 or TRBD2 (5 bases each). V dropped 5 bases and J dropped 3 bases, with 17 bases sitting between them. The CDR3 is made up of 15 amino acids. The CDR3 region has the DNA TGTGCCAGCAGTCCCGGGGCTATCCTCCGCTACGAGCAGTACTTC. Its protein product is CASSPGAILRYEQYF.

The chain links TRBV2 to TRBJ2-1; 10 bases are shared with TRBD2. V trimming: 8 bases; J trimming: 1 base; junction bases outside the gene matches: 5. The CDR3 spans 15 residues. CDR1 is SNHLY and CDR2 is FYNNEI in the germline V gene. As DNA, the CDR3 is TGTGCCAGCGCCGGGACTAGCGAGTCCTACAATGAGCAGTTCTTC. Amino acid sequence: CASAGTSESYNEQFF.

J is TRBJ2-1 and V is TRBV7-9; D might be TRBD2 (6 bases). This CDR3 spans 14 amino acids. The V end was cut by 5 bases, the J end by 4 bases, with 12 bases between. Germline CDR1 SEHNR, CDR2 FQNEAQ (reference sequence). The CDR3 DNA reads TGTGCCAGCAGCCGAACGGACTATTACAATGAGCAGTTCTTC. Translating it yields CASSRTDYYNEQFF.

The V call is TRBV30, the J call TRBJ2-1; 9 nucleotides line up with TRBD2. Germline loops: CDR1 GTSNPN, CDR2 SVGIG (reference sequence). V lost 1 base, J lost 2 bases, and 3 bases stayed unmatched. This CDR3 is built from 15 residues. CDR3: CAWSALAGAYNEQFF. DNA for the CDR3: TGTGCCTGGAGTGCTTTAGCGGGGGCCTACAATGAGCAGTTCTTC.

In its sample, this clonotype was seen a few times. The chain is built from TRBV7-9 and TRBJ2-6; D is undetermined. Per the germline V gene, CDR1 is SEHNR and CDR2 is FQNEAQ (reference sequence). The CDR3 loop spans 17 amino acids. Deletions cut 1 base from V and 2 bases from J, with 12 bases between. CDR3 sequence: CASSLVWRLAGANVLTF. The CDR3 region has the DNA TGTGCCAGCAGCTTAGTGTGGCGGCTAGCTGGGGCCAACGTCCTGACTTTC.

This clonotype turned up a few times. The rearrangement uses TRBV2 and TRBJ1-1; D remains unclear. V gave up 9 bases and J gave up 1 base, with 12 bases separating them. Germline CDR1 and CDR2: SNHLY and FYNNEI. CDR3 length: 13 amino acids. The CDR3 DNA follows: TGTGCCAGGGGAACCGGCCCGAACACTGAAGCTTTCTTT. It codes for CARGTGPNTEAFF.

The CDR3 DNA sequence: TGCAGTGGCAGGACGAACACTGAAGCTTTCTTT. Residues: CSGRTNTEAFF. The chain couples TRBV20-1 to TRBJ1-1; D uncertain. The V end was cut by 7 bases, the J end by 1 base, with 7 bases between. The CDR3 is made up of 11 amino acids. Germline CDR1 and CDR2: DFQATT and SNEGSKA (reference sequence).

The table lists this clonotype with many counts. The chain has TRBV28 and TRBJ2-3, with TRBD2 identical over 10 bases. The germline CDR1 and CDR2 sequences are MDHEN and SYDVKM. The CDR3 spans 16 residues. Losses at the gene ends were 5 bases for V and 3 bases for J; bases not matched to a gene: 8. The CDR3 coding sequence is TGTGCCAGCAGTCCACCATCTAGCGGGGGAACAGATACGCAGTATTTT. Residues: CASSPPSSGGTDTQYF.

There are a few counts of this clonotype. The V and J genes are TRBV29-1 and TRBJ2-3, with unresolved D. The CDR3 spans 11 residues. Germline V gene data show CDR1 as SQVTM and CDR2 as ANQGSEA. Trimming cost V 4 bases and J 4 bases, with 6 bases left between them. CDR3 DNA: TGCAGCGTTGGTCGGGCAGATACGCAGTATTTT. It encodes CSVGRADTQYF.

This clonotype was seen a handful of times. The V gene is TRBV10-3, the J gene TRBJ2-5; 10 nucleotides agree with TRBD2. From germline, CDR1 is ENHRY and CDR2 SYGVKD. The ends lost 6 bases at V and 2 bases at J; junction bases unmatched: 6. The CDR3 loop spans 15 amino acids. The CDR3 DNA follows: TGTGCCATCAGAAGCAGCGGGGGGGATCAAGAGACCCAGTACTTC. Translated: CAIRSSGGDQETQYF.

The V and J genes are TRBV6-2 or TRBV6-3 and TRBJ2-3; TRBD2 matches 9 bases. The J segment lost 1 base and the V segment lost 5 bases, leaving 1 base of the junction unmatched. Germline CDR1 MNHEY, CDR2 SVGEGT. CDR3 length: 14 residues. The CDR3 loop reads CASSRLAGTDTQYF. CDR3 DNA sequence: TGTGCCAGCAGTCGACTAGCGGGCACAGATACGCAGTATTTT.

This clonotype was recorded a few times. The CDR3 is CASSHGRGRATGETQYF. The CDR3 region has the DNA TGCGCCAGCAGCCACGGGAGGGGACGGGCTACAGGAGAGACCCAGTACTTC. This chain connects TRBV4-1 to TRBJ2-5, with 8 bases matching TRBD2. CDR1 and CDR2 from the germline V gene are MGHRA and YSYEKL. V trimming: 3 bases; J trimming: 4 bases; junction bases outside the gene matches: 13. CDR3 length: 17 amino acids.

This clonotype has only a few counts. The V and J genes are TRBV5-1 and TRBJ2-3, with 9 nucleotides matching TRBD2. Germline loops: CDR1 SGHRS, CDR2 YFSETQ. V lost 1 base to trimming and J lost 1 base; unmatched junction nucleotides: 4. This CDR3 is built from 16 residues. Here the CDR3 reads CASSLSRLAGTDTQYF. For the CDR3, the DNA is TGCGCCAGCAGCTTGTCCCGACTAGCGGGCACAGATACGCAGTATTTT. Complete variable domain (other parts from reference TRBV5-1 and TRBJ2-3): KAGVTQTPRYLIKTRGQQVTLSCSPISGHRSVSWYQQTPGQGLQFLFEYFSETQRNKGNFPGRFSGRQFSNSRSEMNVSTLELGDSALYLCASSLSRLAGTDTQYFGPGTRLTVL.

The V and J genes are TRBV12-3 or TRBV12-4 and TRBJ1-6; D remains unclear. CDR3 length equals 14 residues. The V end lost 6 bases, the J end lost 0 bases, and 6 bases lay between the germline ends. CDR3 sequence reads: CASRASSYNSPLHF. DNA for the CDR3: TGTGCCAGCAGAGCTAGCTCCTATAATTCACCCCTCCACTTT.